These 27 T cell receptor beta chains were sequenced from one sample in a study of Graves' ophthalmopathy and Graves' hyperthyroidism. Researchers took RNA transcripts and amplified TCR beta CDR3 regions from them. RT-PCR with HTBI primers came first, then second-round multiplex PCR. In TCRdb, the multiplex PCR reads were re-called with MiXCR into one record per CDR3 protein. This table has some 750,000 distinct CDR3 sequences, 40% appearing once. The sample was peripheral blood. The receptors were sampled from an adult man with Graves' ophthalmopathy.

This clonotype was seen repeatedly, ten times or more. CDR3 DNA sequence: TGTGCCAGTACCTGGGAAGTGAATTCACCCCTCCACTTT. It specifies CASTWEVNSPLHF. This rearrangement joins TRBV19 to TRBJ1-6, with D hard to call. The CDR3 sequence is 13 residues long. The germline V gene encodes CDR1 LNHDA and CDR2 SQIVND (reference sequence). Trimming removed 7 bases at V and 7 bases at J, with 11 bases between.

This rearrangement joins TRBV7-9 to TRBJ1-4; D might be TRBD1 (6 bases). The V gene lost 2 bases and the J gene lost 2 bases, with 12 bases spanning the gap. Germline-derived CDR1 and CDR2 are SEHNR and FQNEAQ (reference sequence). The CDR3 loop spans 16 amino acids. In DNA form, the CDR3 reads TGTGCCAGCAGCTTAATAGCCGGGGGCACTAATGAAAAACTGTTTTTT. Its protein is CASSLIAGGTNEKLFF.

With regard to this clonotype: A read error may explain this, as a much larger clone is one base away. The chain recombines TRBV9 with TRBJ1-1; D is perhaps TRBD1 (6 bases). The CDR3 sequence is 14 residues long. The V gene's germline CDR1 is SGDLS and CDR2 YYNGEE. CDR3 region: CASNVDGGRPEAFF. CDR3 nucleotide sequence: TGTGCCAGCAACGTAGATGGGGGCCGGCCCGAAGCTTTCTTT.

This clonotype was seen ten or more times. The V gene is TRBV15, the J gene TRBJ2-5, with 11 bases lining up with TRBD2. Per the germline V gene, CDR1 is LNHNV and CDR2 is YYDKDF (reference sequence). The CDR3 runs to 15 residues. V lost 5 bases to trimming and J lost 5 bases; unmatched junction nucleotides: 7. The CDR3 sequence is CATSGSGGARETQYF. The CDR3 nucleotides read TGTGCCACCAGCGGTAGCGGGGGGGCCAGGGAGACCCAGTACTTC.

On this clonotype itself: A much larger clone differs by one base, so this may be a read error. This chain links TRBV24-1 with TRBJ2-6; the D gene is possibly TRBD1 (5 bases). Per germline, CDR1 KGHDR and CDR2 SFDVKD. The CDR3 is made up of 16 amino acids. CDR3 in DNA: TGTGCCACCAGTGACCCCCGCCCCTCTGGGGCCGACGTCCTGACTTTC. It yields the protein CATSDPRPSGADVLTF.

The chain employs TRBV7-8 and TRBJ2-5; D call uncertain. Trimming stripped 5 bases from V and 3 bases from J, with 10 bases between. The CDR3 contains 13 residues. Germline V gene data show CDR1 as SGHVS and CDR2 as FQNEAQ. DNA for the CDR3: TGTGCCAGCAGCGACGGTCACAAAGAGACCCAGTACTTC. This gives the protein CASSDGHKETQYF. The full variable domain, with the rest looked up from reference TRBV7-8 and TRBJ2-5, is GAGVSQSPRYKVAKRGQDVALRCDPISGHVSLFWYQQALGQGPEFLTYFQNEAQLDKSGLPSDRFFAERPEGSVSTLKIQRTQQEDSAVYLCASSDGHKETQYFGPGTRLLVL.

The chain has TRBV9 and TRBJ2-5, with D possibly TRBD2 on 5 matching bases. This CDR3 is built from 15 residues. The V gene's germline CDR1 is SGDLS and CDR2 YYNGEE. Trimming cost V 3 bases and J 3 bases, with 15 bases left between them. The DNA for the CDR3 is TGTGCCAGCAGCGAGGAGGCGGACGTCAAAGAGACCCAGTACTTC. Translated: CASSEEADVKETQYF. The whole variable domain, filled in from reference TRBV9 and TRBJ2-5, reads DSGVTQTPKHLITATGQRVTLRCSPRSGDLSVYWYQQSLDQGLQFLIQYYNGEERAKGNILERFSAQQFPDLHSELNLSSLELGDSALYFCASSEEADVKETQYFGPGTRLLVL.

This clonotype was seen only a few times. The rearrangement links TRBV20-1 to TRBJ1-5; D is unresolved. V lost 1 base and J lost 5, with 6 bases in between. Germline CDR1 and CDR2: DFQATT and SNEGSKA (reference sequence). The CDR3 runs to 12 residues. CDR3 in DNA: TGCAGTGCTAGAGTCGGGGATCAGCCCCAGCATTTT. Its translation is CSARVGDQPQHF.

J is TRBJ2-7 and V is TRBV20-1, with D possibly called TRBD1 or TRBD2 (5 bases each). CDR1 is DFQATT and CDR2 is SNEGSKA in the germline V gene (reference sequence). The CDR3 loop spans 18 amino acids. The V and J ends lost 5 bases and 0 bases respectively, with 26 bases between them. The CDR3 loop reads CSARGSSEILSSSYEQYF. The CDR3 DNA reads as TGCAGTGCTCGGGGCAGCAGCGAAATACTTAGCAGCTCCTACGAGCAGTACTTC.

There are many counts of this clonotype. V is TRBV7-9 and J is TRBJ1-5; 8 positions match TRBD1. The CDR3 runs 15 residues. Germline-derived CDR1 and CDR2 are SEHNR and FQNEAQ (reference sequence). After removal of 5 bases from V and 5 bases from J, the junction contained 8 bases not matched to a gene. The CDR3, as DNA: TGTGCCAGCAGCCCAGGGACAGGCCGCGATCAGCCCCAGCATTTT. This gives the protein CASSPGTGRDQPQHF.

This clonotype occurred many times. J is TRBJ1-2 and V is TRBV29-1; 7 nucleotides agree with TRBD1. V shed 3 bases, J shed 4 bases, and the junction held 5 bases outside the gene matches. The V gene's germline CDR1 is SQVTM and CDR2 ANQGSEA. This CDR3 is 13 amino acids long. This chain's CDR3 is CSVDRGLIYGYTF. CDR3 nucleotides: TGCAGCGTTGACAGGGGGTTAATCTATGGCTACACCTTC.

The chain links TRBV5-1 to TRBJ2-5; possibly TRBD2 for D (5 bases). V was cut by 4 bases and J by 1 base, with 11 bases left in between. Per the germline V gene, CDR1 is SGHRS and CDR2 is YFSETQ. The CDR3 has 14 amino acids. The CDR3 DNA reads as TGCGCCAGCAGCCCGGAGGCGACCCAAGAGACCCAGTACTTC. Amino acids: CASSPEATQETQYF.

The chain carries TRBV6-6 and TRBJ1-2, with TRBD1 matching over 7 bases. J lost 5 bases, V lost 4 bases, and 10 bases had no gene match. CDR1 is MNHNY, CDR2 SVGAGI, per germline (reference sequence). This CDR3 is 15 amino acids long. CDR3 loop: CASSSRQGFEYGYTF. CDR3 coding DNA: TGTGCCAGCAGTTCTCGACAGGGTTTCGAATATGGCTACACCTTC.

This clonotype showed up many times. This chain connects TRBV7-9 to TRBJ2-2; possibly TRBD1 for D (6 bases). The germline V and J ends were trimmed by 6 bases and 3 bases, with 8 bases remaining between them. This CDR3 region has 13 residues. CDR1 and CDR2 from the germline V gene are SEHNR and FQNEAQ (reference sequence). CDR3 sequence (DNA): TGTGCCAGCAGGGACAGCTACACCGGGGAGCTGTTTTTT. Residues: CASRDSYTGELFF.

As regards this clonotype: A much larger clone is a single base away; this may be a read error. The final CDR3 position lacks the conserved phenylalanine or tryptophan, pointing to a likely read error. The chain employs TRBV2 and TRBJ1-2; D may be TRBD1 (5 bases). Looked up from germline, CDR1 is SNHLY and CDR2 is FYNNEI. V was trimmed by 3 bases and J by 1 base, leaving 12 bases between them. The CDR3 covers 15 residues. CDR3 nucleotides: TGTGCCAGCAGTGATTCCTGGCAGGGTAACTATGGCTACACCCTC. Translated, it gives CASSDSWQGNYGYTL.

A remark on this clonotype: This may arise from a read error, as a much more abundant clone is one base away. The CDR3 protein is CAISADRANTGELFF. CDR3 coding DNA: TGTGCCATCAGCGCTGACAGGGCGAACACCGGGGAGCTGTTTTTT. The chain joins TRBV10-3 to TRBJ2-2; the match to TRBD1 covers 7 bases. From germline, CDR1 is ENHRY and CDR2 SYGVKD. Unmatched junction bases numbered 4, after V lost 6 bases and J lost 0 bases. This CDR3 contains 15 residues.

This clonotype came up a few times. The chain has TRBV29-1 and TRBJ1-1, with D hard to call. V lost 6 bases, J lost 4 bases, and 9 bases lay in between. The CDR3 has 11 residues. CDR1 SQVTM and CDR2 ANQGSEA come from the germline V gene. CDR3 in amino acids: CSVGRATEAFF. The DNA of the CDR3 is TGCAGCGTAGGTAGGGCCACTGAAGCTTTCTTT.

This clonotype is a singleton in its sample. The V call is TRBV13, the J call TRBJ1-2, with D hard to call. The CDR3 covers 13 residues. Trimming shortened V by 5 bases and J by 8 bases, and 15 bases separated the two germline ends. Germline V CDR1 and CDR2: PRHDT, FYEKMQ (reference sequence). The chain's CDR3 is CASSQGASIGYTF. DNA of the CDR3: TGTGCCAGCAGCCAAGGTGCCTCCATCGGCTACACCTTC.

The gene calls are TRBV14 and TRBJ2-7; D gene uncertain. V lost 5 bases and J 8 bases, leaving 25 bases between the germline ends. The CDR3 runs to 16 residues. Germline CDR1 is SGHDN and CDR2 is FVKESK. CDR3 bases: TGTGCCAGCAGCGCAGACTTAACACTCTCCTACGGGCAGCAGTACTTC. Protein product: CASSADLTLSYGQQYF.

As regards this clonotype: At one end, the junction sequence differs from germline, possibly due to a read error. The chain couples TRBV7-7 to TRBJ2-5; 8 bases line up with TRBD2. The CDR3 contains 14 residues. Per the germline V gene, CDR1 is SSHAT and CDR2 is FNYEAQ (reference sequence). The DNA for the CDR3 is TGTGCTAGCAGTATAGGGAGCGGGGGTGAGACCCAGTACTTC. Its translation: CASSIGSGGETQYF.

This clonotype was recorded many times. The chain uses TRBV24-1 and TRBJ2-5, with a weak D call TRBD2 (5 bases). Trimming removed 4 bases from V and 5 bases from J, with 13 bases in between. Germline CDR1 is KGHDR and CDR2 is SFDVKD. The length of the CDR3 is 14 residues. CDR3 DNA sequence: TGTGCCACCAGTGAAGCCGGGAAGTGGGAGACCCAGTACTTC. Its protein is CATSEAGKWETQYF.

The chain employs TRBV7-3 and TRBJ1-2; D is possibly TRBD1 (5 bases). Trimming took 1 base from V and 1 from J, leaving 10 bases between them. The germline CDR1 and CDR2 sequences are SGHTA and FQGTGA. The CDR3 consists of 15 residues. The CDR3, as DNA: TGTGCCAGCAGCTTAAGCCCAGGGCTTAACTATGGCTACACCTTC. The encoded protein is CASSLSPGLNYGYTF.

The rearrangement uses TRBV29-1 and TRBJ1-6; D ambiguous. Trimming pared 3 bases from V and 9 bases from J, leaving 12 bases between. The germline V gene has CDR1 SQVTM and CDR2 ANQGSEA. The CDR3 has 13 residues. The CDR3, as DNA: TGCAGCGTTGAGTTGCGGCGGAGTTCACCCCTCCACTTT. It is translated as CSVELRRSSPLHF.

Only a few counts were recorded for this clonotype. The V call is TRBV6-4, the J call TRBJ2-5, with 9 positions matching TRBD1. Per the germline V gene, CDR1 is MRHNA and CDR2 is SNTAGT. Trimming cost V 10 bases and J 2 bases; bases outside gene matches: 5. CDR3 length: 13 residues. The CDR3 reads CATPGTGQETQYF. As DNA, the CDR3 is TGTGCCACTCCAGGGACAGGGCAAGAGACCCAGTACTTC.

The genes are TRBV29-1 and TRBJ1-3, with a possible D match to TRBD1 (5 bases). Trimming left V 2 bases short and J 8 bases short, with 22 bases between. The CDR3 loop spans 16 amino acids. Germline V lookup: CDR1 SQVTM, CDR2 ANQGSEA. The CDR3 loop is CSVESGRERAGYTIYF. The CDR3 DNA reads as TGCAGCGTTGAATCCGGCAGGGAGAGGGCTGGCTACACCATATATTTT.

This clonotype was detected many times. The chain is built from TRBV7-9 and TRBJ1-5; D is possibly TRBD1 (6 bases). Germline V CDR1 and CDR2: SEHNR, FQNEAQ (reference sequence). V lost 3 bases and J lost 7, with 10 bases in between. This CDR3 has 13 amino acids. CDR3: CASSLGARQPQHF. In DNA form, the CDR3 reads TGTGCCAGCAGCTTGGGGGCGCGGCAGCCCCAGCATTTT.

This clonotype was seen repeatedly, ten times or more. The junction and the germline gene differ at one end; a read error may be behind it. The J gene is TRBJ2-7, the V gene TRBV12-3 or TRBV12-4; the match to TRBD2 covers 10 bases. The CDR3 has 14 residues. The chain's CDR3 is CASSSGTSAYEQYF. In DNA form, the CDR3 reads TGCGCCAGCAGCTCCGGGACTAGCGCCTACGAGCAGTACTTC.